This entry lists 10 T cell receptor beta chains sequenced from one sample in a study of Ad26.COV2.S vaccination and SARS-CoV-2 variants. Treatment indicated: some 19 received Ad26.COV2.S at low or high dose, single or two shots; roughly 5 received placebo; per-sample allocation not given. The study sampled participants on day 63 after the first vaccine or placebo injection. Repertoires were generated with immunoSEQ multiplex PCR, while TCRdb's copy carries only in-frame clones and drops some. The sample lists fewer than 800,000 clones, more than 70% seen once, with about 1.5% in the top ten. The starting material was peripheral blood, obtained in a trial of Ad26.COV2.S vaccine versus placebo. The receptor set was obtained from a person between 18 and 60 years old who received the Ad26.COV2.S COVID-19 vaccine or a placebo.

This clone was seen more than once but under ten times. The CDR3 spells CASSSQGYTEAFF. In DNA, the CDR3 is TGTGCCAGCAGCTCGCAGGGATACACTGAAGCTTTCTTT. V usage is TRBV7-9 and J usage is TRBJ1-1, with D possibly matching TRBD1 (5 bases). Germline CDR1 SEHNR, CDR2 FQNEAQ (reference sequence). The CDR3 is 13 residues long. V lost 4 bases to trimming and J lost 3 bases, with 9 bases between them.

This chain joins TRBV19 and TRBJ1-3; D call uncertain. The V and J ends lost 3 bases and 4 bases respectively, with 4 bases between them. CDR3 length: 12 residues. Germline V CDR1 and CDR2: LNHDA, SQIVND (reference sequence). CDR3 loop: CASSITGNTIYF. The CDR3 DNA reads TGTGCCAGTAGTATTACGGGAAACACCATATATTTT.

This clone was observed a single time. This sequence joins TRBV30 and TRBJ1-5; 7 bases map to TRBD1. Trimming took 0 bases from V and 5 from J; bases not matched to a gene: 7. Looked up from germline, CDR1 is GTSNPN and CDR2 is SVGIG (reference sequence). The CDR3 runs to 15 residues. This CDR3 is CAWSVRAGGHQPQHF. The CDR3 DNA reads TGTGCCTGGAGTGTAAGGGCAGGGGGGCATCAGCCCCAGCATTTT.

The V gene is TRBV28, the J gene TRBJ2-1; D gene ambiguous. Germline values: CDR1 MDHEN, CDR2 SYDVKM. V was shortened by 4 bases and J by 6 bases, with 13 bases between the two germline ends. The CDR3 consists of 14 residues. CDR3 in DNA: TGTGCCAGCAGTTCTGGGTCTTACTCCAATGAGCAGTTCTTC. This encodes CASSSGSYSNEQFF.

The chain has TRBV11-3 and TRBJ2-5; a weak D match, TRBD2 (5 bases). Deletions cut 4 bases from V and 5 bases from J, with 14 bases between. The CDR3 has 14 amino acids. Germline V gene data show CDR1 as SGHNT and CDR2 as YENEEA. The CDR3 region is CASSSRGEDETQYF. DNA for the CDR3: TGTGCCAGCAGCTCACGGGGAGAGGACGAGACCCAGTACTTC.

The rearrangement uses TRBV2 and TRBJ2-1; unclear D gene. The CDR3 totals 10 residues. Looked up from germline, CDR1 is SNHLY and CDR2 is FYNNEI. V was trimmed by 6 bases and J by 10 bases, leaving 7 bases between them. CDR3 protein: CASRIGEQFF. The CDR3 DNA follows: TGTGCCAGCAGGATCGGCGAGCAGTTCTTC. Full variable domain (remainder filled in from reference TRBV2 and TRBJ2-1): EPEVTQTPSHQVTQMGQEVILRCVPISNHLYFYWYRQILGQKVEFLVSFYNNEISEKSEIFDDQFSVERPDGSNFTLKIRSTKLEDSAMYFCASRIGEQFFGPGTRLTVL.

The chain employs TRBV6-5 and TRBJ1-1; the D gene is possibly TRBD1 (6 bases). Germline V lookup: CDR1 MNHEY, CDR2 SVGAGI. Trimming cost V 6 bases and J 0 bases, with 11 bases left between them. The CDR3 spans 14 residues. For the CDR3, the DNA is TGTGCCAGCAGCTTCCAGGGGATGAACACTGAAGCTTTCTTT. Translating gives CASSFQGMNTEAFF.

Here the CDR3 reads CASSPQGAGNTDTQYF. For the CDR3, the DNA is TGTGCCAGCAGCCCTCAGGGAGCGGGAAACACAGATACGCAGTATTTT. The chain couples TRBV6-2 or TRBV6-3 to TRBJ2-3, with TRBD2 matching 7 bases. The J segment lost 2 bases and the V segment lost 6 bases, leaving 11 bases of the junction unmatched. The CDR3 has 16 residues. Germline CDR1 and CDR2: MNHEY and SVGEGT.

J is TRBJ2-7 and V is TRBV7-9; no definite D call. Germline V gene data show CDR1 as SEHNR and CDR2 as FQNEAQ (reference sequence). V was clipped by 2 bases and J by 3 bases, with 11 bases between them. CDR3 length: 14 amino acids. CDR3 DNA sequence: TGTGCCAGCAGCTTATCCGGGTTTATCTACGAGCAGTACTTC. This encodes CASSLSGFIYEQYF.

The chain links TRBV5-1 to TRBJ1-6; no clear D gene. Trimming removed 4 bases from V and 5 bases from J, with 10 bases in between. Per germline, CDR1 SGHRS and CDR2 YFSETQ. CDR3 length equals 14 residues. CDR3 in amino acids: CASSLAQNNSPLHF. CDR3 sequence (DNA): TGCGCCAGCAGCCTCGCACAGAATAATTCACCCCTCCACTTT.